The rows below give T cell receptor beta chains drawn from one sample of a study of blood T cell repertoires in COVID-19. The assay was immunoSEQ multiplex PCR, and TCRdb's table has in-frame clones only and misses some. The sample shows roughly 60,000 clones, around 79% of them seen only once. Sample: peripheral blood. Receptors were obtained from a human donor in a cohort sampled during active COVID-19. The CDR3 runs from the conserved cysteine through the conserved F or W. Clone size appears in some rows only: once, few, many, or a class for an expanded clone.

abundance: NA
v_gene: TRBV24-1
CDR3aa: CATTSGTSGYNEQFF

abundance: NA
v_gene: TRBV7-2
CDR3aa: CASSFSGGVNTEAFF

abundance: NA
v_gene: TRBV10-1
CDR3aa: CARIVERNSPLHF

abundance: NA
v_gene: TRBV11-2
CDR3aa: CASSLGLAVSYEQYF

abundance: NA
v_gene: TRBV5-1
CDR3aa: CASSRGHTGAGGLYEQYF

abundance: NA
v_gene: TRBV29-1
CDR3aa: CAPEGASTDTQYF

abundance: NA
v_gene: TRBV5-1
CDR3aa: CASSLEPGTVYEQYF

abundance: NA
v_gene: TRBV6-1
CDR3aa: CASSEGAGTDTQYF

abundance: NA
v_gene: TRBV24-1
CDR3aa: CATSDGGIGGGETQYF

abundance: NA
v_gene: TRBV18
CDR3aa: CASSPVSTGGFGNTIYF

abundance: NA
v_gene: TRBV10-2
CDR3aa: CASSESAASGTPDTQYF

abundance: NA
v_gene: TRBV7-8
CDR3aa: CASSPRTSGSTDTQYF

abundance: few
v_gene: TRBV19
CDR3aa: CASRDRGSGGEQYF

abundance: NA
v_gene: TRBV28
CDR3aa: CASSDRGRTDTQYF

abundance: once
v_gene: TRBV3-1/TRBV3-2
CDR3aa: CASSQATGGSETQYF

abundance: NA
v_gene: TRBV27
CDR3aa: CASRLTTPWAGRGSGELFF

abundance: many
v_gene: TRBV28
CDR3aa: CASSFGTSSGNTIYF

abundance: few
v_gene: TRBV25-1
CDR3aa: CASSEGHEQYF

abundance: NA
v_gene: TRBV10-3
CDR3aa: CAISATSGTRSQETQYF

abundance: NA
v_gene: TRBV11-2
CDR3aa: CASSLNSPQETQYF

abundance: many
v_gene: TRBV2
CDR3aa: CASSEAIRGSGQPQHF

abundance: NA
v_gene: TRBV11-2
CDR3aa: CASTPGGGPNIQYF

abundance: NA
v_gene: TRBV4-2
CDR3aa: CASSKDLAGTSVGTQYF

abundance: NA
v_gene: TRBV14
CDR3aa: CASSQDLLAGVDTQYF

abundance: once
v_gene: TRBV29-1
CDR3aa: CSASPGTGYEQYF

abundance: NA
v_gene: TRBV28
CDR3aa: CASQGGQAYQPQHF

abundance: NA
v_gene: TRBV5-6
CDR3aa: CASSLAYAGSYQPQHF

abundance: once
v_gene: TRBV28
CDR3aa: CASGQTGYGYTF

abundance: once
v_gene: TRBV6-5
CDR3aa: CASRPAVPNEKLFF

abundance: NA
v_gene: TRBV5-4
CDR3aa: CASSSPDRVGANVLTF